These 21 T cell receptor beta chains were all obtained from the same sample, sequenced in a study of blood T cell repertoires in COVID-19. Only in-frame clones appear in the TCRdb table, and some are missing; sequencing was by immunoSEQ multiplex PCR. The sample includes some 150,000 clones, approximately 90% of them seen just once. The sample taken for sequencing was peripheral blood. Source of these receptors: a human donor in a cohort sampled during active COVID-19.

The CDR3 DNA reads as TGTGCCAGCAGCTTGCTAGGACAGGTGGATGGCTACACCTTC. Its translation: CASSLLGQVDGYTF. V usage is TRBV5-6 and J usage is TRBJ1-2; TRBD1 agrees at 7 bases. The CDR3 is 14 residues long. CDR1 is SGHDT, CDR2 YYEEEE, per germline. Trimming cost V 1 base and J 6 bases; bases outside gene matches: 6.

The CDR3 DNA follows: TGTGCCAGCAGCTTGGTCCCAGCTGGGGCCAACGTCCTGACTTTC. Protein: CASSLVPAGANVLTF. The J gene is TRBJ2-6, the V gene TRBV5-4; D is unclear. CDR3 size: 15 residues. Germline V CDR1 and CDR2: SGHNT, YYREEE (reference sequence). V lost 0 bases to trimming and J lost 2 bases, with 6 bases between them.

This chain uses TRBV4-1 with TRBJ2-7; 13 nucleotides line up with TRBD2. The germline CDR1 and CDR2 sequences are MGHRA and YSYEKL. The ends lost 5 bases at V and 3 bases at J; junction bases unmatched: 1. The CDR3 covers 14 residues. CDR3 sequence reads: CASSGTSGIYEQYF. CDR3 bases: TGCGCCAGCAGCGGGACTAGCGGGATCTACGAGCAGTACTTC.

For the CDR3, the DNA is TGTGCCATCAGTGCTCGACAGGGTCAGAACACTGAAGCTTTCTTT. This translates into CAISARQGQNTEAFF. This chain uses TRBV10-3 with TRBJ1-1, with 7 bases matching TRBD1. CDR1 and CDR2 from the germline V gene are ENHRY and SYGVKD. V shed 4 bases and J 1 base; nucleotides not matched to a gene: 6. The length of the CDR3 is 15 residues.

The rearrangement uses TRBV6-6 and TRBJ2-1, with 7 bases lining up with TRBD1. V was pared by 4 bases and J by 8 bases, with 11 bases of the junction left unmatched. Germline V lookup: CDR1 MNHNY, CDR2 SVGAGI (reference sequence). The CDR3 spans 15 residues. The CDR3: CASSSNKGAVDEQFF. The CDR3 nucleotides read TGTGCCAGCAGTTCCAATAAGGGGGCTGTTGATGAGCAGTTCTTC.

The rearrangement uses TRBV5-1 and TRBJ1-2, with D hard to call. Germline-derived CDR1 and CDR2 are SGHRS and YFSETQ. This CDR3 has 16 residues. Trimming pared 0 bases from V and 3 bases from J, leaving 15 bases between. CDR3 sequence reads: CASSLVGVYVHYGYTF. The CDR3 region has the DNA TGCGCCAGCAGCTTGGTCGGGGTATACGTCCACTATGGCTACACCTTC.

The count of this clone is one. This specimen includes other DNA sequences encoding the same CDR3. The chain couples TRBV2 to TRBJ2-3; TRBD1 aligns across 9 bases. Germline assignment: CDR1 SNHLY and CDR2 FYNNEI. This CDR3 comprises 15 residues. V shed 5 bases and J 3 bases; nucleotides not matched to a gene: 6. The CDR3 loop is CASSPDRGLTDTQYF. The DNA of the CDR3 is TGTGCCAGCAGTCCGGACAGGGGCTTGACAGATACGCAGTATTTT.

The rearrangement uses TRBV6-2 or TRBV6-3 and TRBJ1-5; TRBD1 agrees at 9 bases. Germline CDR1 MNHEY, CDR2 SVGEGT. With 2 bases clipped from V and 4 bases from J, the junction kept 6 bases outside the gene matches. CDR3 size: 16 residues. The CDR3: CASSYPTGQGNQPQHF. The CDR3 DNA is TGTGCCAGCAGTTACCCTACCGGACAGGGGAATCAGCCCCAGCATTTT.

The CDR3 sequence: CASSRGQGAYEQYF. CDR3 nucleotide sequence: TGTGCCAGTAGTAGGGGACAGGGGGCCTACGAGCAGTACTTC. This chain connects TRBV19 to TRBJ2-7; 11 positions agree with TRBD1. V shed 4 bases and J 2 bases; nucleotides not matched to a gene: 1. This CDR3 comprises 14 residues. The germline gives CDR1 LNHDA, CDR2 SQIVND (reference sequence).

This clone has only one observation. The rearrangement links TRBV10-3 to TRBJ2-5; 10 bases map to TRBD1. Germline V gene data show CDR1 as ENHRY and CDR2 as SYGVKD. The CDR3 consists of 16 residues. J was trimmed by 5 bases and V by 0 bases; bases with no gene match: 6. Here the CDR3 reads CAISESLGTGVETQYF. CDR3 in DNA: TGTGCCATCAGTGAGTCGTTGGGGACAGGGGTCGAGACCCAGTACTTC.

The gene calls are TRBV4-1 and TRBJ2-5; maybe TRBD2 (6 bases). The germline V gene encodes CDR1 MGHRA and CDR2 YSYEKL. The CDR3 sequence is 15 residues long. V was shortened by 3 bases and J by 6 bases, with 17 bases between the two germline ends. CDR3 protein: CASSQIDGGGKTQYF. CDR3 nucleotide sequence: TGCGCCAGCAGCCAGATTGACGGGGGTGGCAAGACCCAGTACTTC.

The chain joins TRBV2 to TRBJ2-5; 8 bases line up with TRBD2. Germline V lookup: CDR1 SNHLY, CDR2 FYNNEI. This CDR3 has 15 amino acids. Trimming cost V 3 bases and J 4 bases; bases outside gene matches: 7. The CDR3 spells CASSDFGGGAETQYF. In DNA form, the CDR3 reads TGTGCCAGCAGTGACTTCGGGGGGGGCGCAGAGACCCAGTACTTC.

The J gene is TRBJ2-1, the V gene TRBV19; D remains ambiguous. The CDR3 extends over 13 amino acids. Per germline, CDR1 LNHDA and CDR2 SQIVND (reference sequence). V lost 4 bases and J lost 15, with 19 bases in between. CDR3: CASSSPRRPARFF. The CDR3 DNA is TGTGCCAGTAGTAGCCCTAGACGCCCTGCTCGGTTCTTC.

The V gene is TRBV4-2, the J gene TRBJ1-2; 7 bases agree with TRBD1. The V gene end was trimmed by 4 bases and the J gene end by 4 bases; junction bases not matched to a gene: 15. Germline V CDR1 and CDR2: LGHNA, YNFKEQ. The CDR3 consists of 17 residues. Here the CDR3 reads CASSPHTRTGDAYGYTF. For the CDR3, the DNA is TGTGCCAGCAGCCCCCATACACGGACAGGTGATGCCTATGGCTACACCTTC.

The V call is TRBV11-2, the J call TRBJ1-2; no clear D. Between the trimmed V and J ends, which lost 2 bases and 3 bases, there was a span of 16 bases. The CDR3 is made up of 16 amino acids. Germline V gives CDR1 SGHAT, CDR2 FQNNGV. CDR3 coding DNA: TGTGCCAGCAGCTTACCGCGGGGAGGGCTTGACTATGGCTACACCTTC. It yields the protein CASSLPRGGLDYGYTF.

The gene calls are TRBV10-3 and TRBJ2-1, with TRBD2 matching 12 bases. V shed 0 bases and J 6 bases; nucleotides not matched to a gene: 3. This CDR3 has 16 residues. Germline lookup yields CDR1 ENHRY and CDR2 SYGVKD. Written as DNA, the CDR3 is TGTGCCATCAGTGAGTCGACTAGCGGGGGTCTCAATGAGCAGTTCTTC. The encoded protein is CAISESTSGGLNEQFF.

J is TRBJ2-5 and V is TRBV12-3 or TRBV12-4, with a weak D call TRBD1 (6 bases). The length of the CDR3 is 13 residues. V dropped 5 bases and J dropped 0 bases, with 7 bases sitting between them. The CDR3 sequence is CASSRTDQETQYF. In nucleotides, the CDR3 is TGTGCCAGCAGTCGGACAGACCAAGAGACCCAGTACTTC.

The CDR3 protein is CASSPDRGEETQYF. The CDR3 DNA reads as TGTGCCAGCAGCCCCGACAGGGGCGAGGAGACCCAGTACTTC. The chain carries TRBV27 and TRBJ2-5; 8 bases are a match to TRBD1. Germline V gives CDR1 MNHEY, CDR2 SMNVEV (reference sequence). The V segment lost 6 bases and the J segment 5 bases; nucleotides outside the gene matches: 8. The CDR3 has 14 amino acids.

The chain has TRBV12-3 or TRBV12-4 and TRBJ2-2; perhaps TRBD2 as D (6 bases). CDR3 length equals 13 residues. V lost 6 bases to trimming and J lost 6 bases, with 11 bases between them. CDR3: CASSQDYSGELFF. Here the CDR3 DNA reads TGTGCCAGCAGCCAGGACTATTCCGGGGAGCTGTTTTTT.

The V and J genes are TRBV2 and TRBJ1-2; the match to TRBD1 covers 7 bases. The CDR3 extends over 15 amino acids. Germline V gene sequence: CDR1 SNHLY, CDR2 FYNNEI. V trimming: 1 base; J trimming: 4 bases; junction bases outside the gene matches: 6. CDR3 protein: CASSEVDRSGYGYTF. In DNA form, the CDR3 reads TGTGCCAGCAGTGAAGTGGACAGGAGTGGCTATGGCTACACCTTC.

This chain links TRBV3-1 (or the pseudogene TRBV3-2) with TRBJ1-4; D is possibly TRBD1 (6 bases). The V end was cut by 3 bases, the J end by 4 bases, with 15 bases between. The CDR3 spans 16 residues. Looked up from germline, CDR1 is LGHDT and CDR2 is YNNKEL (reference sequence). The CDR3 protein is CASSHRQAWDNEKLFF. For the CDR3, the DNA is TGTGCCAGCAGCCATAGACAGGCCTGGGATAATGAAAAACTGTTTTTT.